Each of the 10 T cell receptor beta chains below was sequenced from the same sample in a study of OX40 agonist ivuxolimab in advanced cancers. Sequenced by immunoSEQ multiplex PCR; TCRdb stores in-frame clones only, minus some. Here the sample spans under 65,000 clones, approximately 86% being singletons. The sample consisted of CD4+ or CD8+ T cells sorted from blood, taken in a trial of the OX40 agonist ivuxolimab. The receptors stem from an adult with an advanced solid tumor such as melanoma, head and neck, liver or kidney cancer.

This chain joins TRBV11-2 and TRBJ2-2, with D unresolved. CDR3 length: 15 residues. V was cut by 2 bases and J by 6 bases, with 13 bases left in between. Germline V gene sequence: CDR1 SGHAT, CDR2 FQNNGV. CDR3 amino acids: CASSLMGGIAGELFF. CDR3 bases: TGTGCCAGCAGCTTAATGGGTGGAATTGCCGGGGAGCTGTTTTTT.

This chain links TRBV5-1 with TRBJ2-7; D may be TRBD2 (6 bases). Looked up from germline, CDR1 is SGHRS and CDR2 is YFSETQ. The CDR3 loop spans 14 amino acids. Trimming removed 2 bases from V and 3 bases from J, with 12 bases in between. This chain's CDR3 is CASSFTRGLYEQYF. CDR3 nucleotide sequence: TGCGCCAGCAGCTTTACGCGGGGACTCTACGAGCAGTACTTC.

The chain has TRBV7-2 and TRBJ1-1; D not certain. CDR1 SGHTA and CDR2 FQGNSA come from the germline V gene. The V end lost 2 bases, the J end lost 8 bases, and 15 bases lay between the germline ends. The CDR3 loop spans 14 amino acids. The CDR3 region has the DNA TGTGCCAGCAGCTTACGTACCGGGCTTTCCGAAGCTTTCTTT. This gives the protein CASSLRTGLSEAFF. Full variable domain (rest looked up from reference TRBV7-2 and TRBJ1-1): GAGVSQSPSNKVTEKGKDVELRCDPISGHTALYWYRQSLGQGLEFLIYFQGNSAPDKSGLPSDRFSAERTGGSVSTLTIQRTQQEDSAVYLCASSLRTGLSEAFFGQGTRLTVV.

V and J are TRBV5-8 and TRBJ2-7; 11 bases fit TRBD1. Per germline, CDR1 SGHTS and CDR2 YDEGEE. The CDR3 extends over 14 amino acids. The V and J ends lost 4 bases and 3 bases, in that order; junction bases with no gene match: 3. In DNA form, the CDR3 reads TGTGCCAGCAGCAGGACAGGGGGCTTCTACGAGCAGTACTTC. It yields the protein CASSRTGGFYEQYF.

The genes are TRBV7-9 and TRBJ2-7; D perhaps matches TRBD1 (6 bases). The CDR3 has 15 amino acids. Trimming pared 8 bases from V and 6 bases from J, leaving 23 bases between. Per the germline V gene, CDR1 is SEHNR and CDR2 is FQNEAQ (reference sequence). The CDR3 loop is CASLPGQGFSLEQYF. The CDR3 DNA follows: TGTGCCAGCCTCCCAGGCCAGGGGTTCTCCCTCGAGCAGTACTTC. Using reference TRBV7-9 and TRBJ2-7 for the parts outside the CDR3, the full variable domain is DTGVSQNPRHKITKRGQNVTFRCDPISEHNRLYWYRQTLGQGPEFLTYFQNEAQLEKSRLLSDRFSAERPKGSFSTLEIQRTEQGDSAMYLCASLPGQGFSLEQYFGPGTRLTVT.

The chain couples TRBV18 to TRBJ2-6; perhaps TRBD2 as D (5 bases). The CDR3 is made up of 16 amino acids. Trimming took off 4 bases at V and 0 bases at J, with 10 bases between the two ends. Germline V gives CDR1 KGHSH, CDR2 LQKENI. The CDR3 region is CASSRDYSSGANVLTF. The DNA for the CDR3 is TGTGCCAGCTCACGCGACTACAGCTCTGGGGCCAACGTCCTGACTTTC.

A word on this clone: This same CDR3 is encoded by further DNA sequences in the sample. This chain uses TRBV28 with TRBJ2-7; D is unclear. CDR1 and CDR2 (germline): MDHEN, SYDVKM. Trimming stripped 5 bases from V and 0 bases from J, with 2 bases between. This CDR3 has 11 residues. The CDR3 DNA follows: TGTGCCAGCAGTATCTCCTACGAGCAGTACTTC. As protein: CASSISYEQYF. Filled out from reference TRBV28 and TRBJ2-7, the complete variable domain reads DVKVTQSSRYLVKRTGEKVFLECVQDMDHENMFWYRQDPGLGLRLIYFSYDVKMKEKGDIPEGYSVSREKKERFSLILESASTNQTSMYLCASSISYEQYFGPGTRLTVT.

This clone was seen once. The chain carries TRBV30 and TRBJ1-2; D may be TRBD1 (6 bases). CDR3 length: 13 residues. CDR1 and CDR2 (germline): GTSNPN, SVGIG (reference sequence). The germline V and J ends were trimmed by 2 bases and 2 bases, with 9 bases remaining between them. The CDR3 bases are TGTGCCTGGAGTCCAACAGGGAACTATGGCTACACCTTC. Translating gives CAWSPTGNYGYTF.

The CDR3 protein is CASRTSGSAGTQYF. CDR3 DNA: TGTGCCAGTAGAACTAGCGGGAGCGCGGGTACGCAGTATTTT. The chain recombines TRBV19 with TRBJ2-3; 11 bases fit TRBD2. Germline V gene sequence: CDR1 LNHDA, CDR2 SQIVND (reference sequence). The CDR3 covers 14 residues. V lost 6 bases and J lost 8; bases outside the gene matches: 7.

This CDR3 is CASSPSRGLNEKLFF. The CDR3 DNA reads as TGTGCCAGCAGTCCATCCAGGGGCCTTAATGAAAAACTGTTTTTT. The chain uses TRBV27 and TRBJ1-4; D is perhaps TRBD1 (6 bases). This CDR3 contains 15 residues. Trimming removed 5 bases from V and 4 bases from J, with 14 bases in between. Germline V CDR1 and CDR2: MNHEY, SMNVEV (reference sequence).